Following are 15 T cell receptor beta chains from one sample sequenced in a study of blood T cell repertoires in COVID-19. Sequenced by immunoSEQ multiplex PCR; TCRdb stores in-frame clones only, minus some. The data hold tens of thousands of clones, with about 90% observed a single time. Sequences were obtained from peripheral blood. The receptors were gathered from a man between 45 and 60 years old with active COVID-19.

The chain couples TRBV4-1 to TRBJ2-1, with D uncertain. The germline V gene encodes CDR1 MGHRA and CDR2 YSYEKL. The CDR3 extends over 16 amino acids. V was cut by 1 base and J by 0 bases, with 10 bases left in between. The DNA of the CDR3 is TGCGCCAGCAGCCAAGTTTCAGGTACCTCCTACAATGAGCAGTTCTTC. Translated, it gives CASSQVSGTSYNEQFF.

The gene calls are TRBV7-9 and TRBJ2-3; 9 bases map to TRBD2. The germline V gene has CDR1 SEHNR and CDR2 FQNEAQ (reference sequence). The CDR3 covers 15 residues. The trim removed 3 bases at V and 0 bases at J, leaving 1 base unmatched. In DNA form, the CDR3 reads TGTGCCAGCAGCTTCCTAGCGGGGAGCACAGATACGCAGTATTTT. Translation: CASSFLAGSTDTQYF.

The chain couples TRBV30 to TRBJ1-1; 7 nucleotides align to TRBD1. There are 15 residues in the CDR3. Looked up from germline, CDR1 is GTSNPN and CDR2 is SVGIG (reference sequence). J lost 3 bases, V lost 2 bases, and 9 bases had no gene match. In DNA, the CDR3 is TGTGCCTGGAGTCCTCCGAGAACAGGGGACACTGAAGCTTTCTTT. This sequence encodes CAWSPPRTGDTEAFF.

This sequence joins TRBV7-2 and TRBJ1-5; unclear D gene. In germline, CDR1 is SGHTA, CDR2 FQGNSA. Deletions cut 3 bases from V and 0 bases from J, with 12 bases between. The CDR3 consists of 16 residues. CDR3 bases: TGTGCCAGCAGCTTCGACACTCCTTATAGCAATCAGCCCCAGCATTTT. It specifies CASSFDTPYSNQPQHF.

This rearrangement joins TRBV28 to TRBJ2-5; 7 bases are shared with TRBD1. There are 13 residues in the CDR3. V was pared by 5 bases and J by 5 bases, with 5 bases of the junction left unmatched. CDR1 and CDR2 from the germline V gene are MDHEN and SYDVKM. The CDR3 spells CASSNRGWETQYF. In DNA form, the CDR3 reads TGTGCCAGCAGTAACAGGGGATGGGAGACCCAGTACTTC.

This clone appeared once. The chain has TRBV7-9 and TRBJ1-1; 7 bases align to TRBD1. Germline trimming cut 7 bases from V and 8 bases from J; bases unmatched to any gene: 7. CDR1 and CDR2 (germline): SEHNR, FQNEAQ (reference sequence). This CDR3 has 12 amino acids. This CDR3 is CASTQIQGEAFF. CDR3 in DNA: TGTGCCAGCACCCAAATACAGGGGGAAGCTTTCTTT.

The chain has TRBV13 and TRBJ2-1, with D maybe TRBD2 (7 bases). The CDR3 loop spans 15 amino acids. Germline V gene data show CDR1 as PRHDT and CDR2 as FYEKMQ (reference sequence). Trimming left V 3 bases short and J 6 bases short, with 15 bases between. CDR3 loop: CASSLGRGPPNEQFF. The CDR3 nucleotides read TGTGCCAGCAGCTTGGGGCGGGGGCCGCCCAATGAGCAGTTCTTC.

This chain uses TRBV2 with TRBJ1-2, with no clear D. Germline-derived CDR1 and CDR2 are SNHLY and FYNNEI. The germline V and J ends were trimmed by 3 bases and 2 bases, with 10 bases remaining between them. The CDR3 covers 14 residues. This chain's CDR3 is CASSENSQNYGYTF. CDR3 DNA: TGTGCCAGCAGTGAGAACAGCCAAAACTATGGCTACACCTTC.

Written as DNA, the CDR3 is TGTGCCAGCAGCCGCAACCGGGCCCGGGGGGCCTACAATGAGCAGTTCTTC. This codes for CASSRNRARGAYNEQFF. The gene calls are TRBV7-9 and TRBJ2-1, with 7 bases lining up with TRBD2. The J segment lost 2 bases and the V segment lost 5 bases, leaving 12 bases of the junction unmatched. CDR3 length equals 17 residues. CDR1 and CDR2 from the germline V gene are SEHNR and FQNEAQ (reference sequence).

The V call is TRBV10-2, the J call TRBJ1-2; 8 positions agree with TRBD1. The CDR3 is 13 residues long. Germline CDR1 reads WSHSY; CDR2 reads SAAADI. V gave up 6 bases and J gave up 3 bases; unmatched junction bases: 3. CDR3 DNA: TGCGCCAGCAGGCAGACAGGGGACTATGGCTACACCTTC. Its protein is CASRQTGDYGYTF.

CDR3: CASSSGQTNYGYTF. CDR3 sequence (DNA): TGTGCCAGCAGCTCGGGACAGACTAACTATGGCTACACCTTC. The chain joins TRBV5-8 to TRBJ1-2; 7 bases are a match to TRBD1. Germline V gives CDR1 SGHTS, CDR2 YDEGEE. CDR3 length equals 14 residues. The junction had 2 bases not matched to a gene; V was cut back by 3 bases and J by 0 bases. The full variable domain, completed using reference TRBV5-8 and TRBJ1-2, is EAGVTQSPTHLIKTRGQQATLRCSPISGHTSVYWYQQALGLGLQFLLWYDEGEERNRGNFPPRFSGRQFPNYSSELNVNALELEDSALYLCASSSGQTNYGYTFGSGTRLTVV.

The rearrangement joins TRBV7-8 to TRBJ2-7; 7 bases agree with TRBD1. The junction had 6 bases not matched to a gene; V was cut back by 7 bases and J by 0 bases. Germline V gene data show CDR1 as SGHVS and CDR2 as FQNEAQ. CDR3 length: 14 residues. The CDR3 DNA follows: TGTGCCAGCACCACAGGGGCCACCTCCTACGAGCAGTACTTC. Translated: CASTTGATSYEQYF. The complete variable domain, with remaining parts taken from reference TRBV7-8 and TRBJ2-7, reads GAGVSQSPRYKVAKRGQDVALRCDPISGHVSLFWYQQALGQGPEFLTYFQNEAQLDKSGLPSDRFFAERPEGSVSTLKIQRTQQEDSAVYLCASTTGATSYEQYFGPGTRLTVT.

This chain's CDR3 is CASGFIRGEQFF. In DNA form, the CDR3 reads TGTGCTAGTGGTTTTATTCGCGGTGAGCAGTTCTTC. The rearrangement links TRBV12-5 to TRBJ2-1; no definite D call. Per germline, CDR1 LGHNT and CDR2 FRNRAP. The V end was cut by 3 bases, the J end by 9 bases, with 9 bases between. The CDR3 is made up of 12 amino acids.

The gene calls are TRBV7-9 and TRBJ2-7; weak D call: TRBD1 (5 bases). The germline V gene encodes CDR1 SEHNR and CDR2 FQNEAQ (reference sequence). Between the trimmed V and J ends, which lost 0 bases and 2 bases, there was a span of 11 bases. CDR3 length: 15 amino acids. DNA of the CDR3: TGTGCCAGCAGCTTAGCACTGGGGCAGGCCTACGAGCAGTACTTC. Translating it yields CASSLALGQAYEQYF.

CDR3 region: CASSSGGRETQYF. The CDR3, as DNA: TGTGCCAGCAGCTCGGGGGGCCGGGAGACCCAGTACTTC. V is TRBV11-2 and J is TRBJ2-5; a possible D gene is TRBD2 (7 bases). The CDR3 is made up of 13 amino acids. Germline values: CDR1 SGHAT, CDR2 FQNNGV. V lost 4 bases, J lost 5 bases, and 11 bases lay in between.